The present T cell receptor (beta chain) was sequenced within a study of control samples from healthy donors and cancer patients. The length of the CDR3 is 14 residues. The ends were cut back, 4 bases at V and 7 bases at J, with 16 bases in the middle. Germline V gene sequence: CDR1 GTSNPN, CDR2 SVGIG (reference sequence). Assay: immunoSEQ multiplex PCR; the TCRdb copy retains only in-frame clones and omits some. The sample contains around 80,000 clones, about 87% of which appear only once. The sequenced sample was blood. The sequence was obtained from a man aged 50-59 years in good health. This chain uses TRBV30 with TRBJ1-4, with D maybe TRBD1 (5 bases). In DNA form, the CDR3 reads TGTGCCTGGAACGATGGCAGGGTGGGTGAAAAACTGTTTTTT. The encoded protein is CAWNDGRVGEKLFF.